Below, 9 T cell receptor beta chains from the same sample are listed, as sequenced in a study of T-cell reconstitution after alpha-beta-depleted transplantation in children. Preparation of the TCRbeta library involved a method that used unique molecular identifiers. TCRdb recomputed calls from the PCR reads with MiXCR, one row per CDR3 protein. Counted here are hundreds of thousands of distinct CDR3 sequences, 13% occurring once; the ten biggest clones make up roughly 2.3%. The material was PBMCs, mostly from graft donor cells, obtained 360 days after TCRalphabeta/CD19-depleted stem cell transplant. Receptors originate from a male patient aged 10-17 years who had a stem cell transplant for acute myeloid leukemia, so the T cells may come from the graft donor.

This clonotype has a handful of counts. The chain combines TRBV20-1 with TRBJ1-1, with 10 bases matching TRBD1. Germline V gene lookup returns CDR1 DFQATT and CDR2 SNEGSKA (reference sequence). CDR3 length: 13 residues. Trimming at V came to 4 bases and at J to 4 bases, leaving 3 bases not matched to a gene. For the CDR3, the DNA is TGCAGTGCTACAAGGACAGGGGGCACTGAAGCTTTCTTT. Its translation is CSATRTGGTEAFF.

This clonotype was detected a few times. V usage is TRBV18 and J usage is TRBJ2-7, with 7 bases identical to TRBD1. The CDR3 sequence is 15 residues long. V gave up 3 bases and J gave up 3 bases; unmatched junction bases: 8. Germline V gene sequence: CDR1 KGHSH, CDR2 LQKENI. The CDR3 reads CASSPRDSPNYEQYF. The DNA for the CDR3 is TGTGCCAGCTCACCCCGGGACAGCCCCAACTACGAGCAGTACTTC.

This clonotype was counted a few times. This chain uses TRBV6-2 or TRBV6-3 with TRBJ2-2; no clear D. The CDR3 length is 13 residues. The germline V and J ends were trimmed by 8 bases and 1 base, with 8 bases remaining between them. Germline assignment: CDR1 MNHEY and CDR2 SVGEGT. This CDR3 is CASFVWNTGELFF. CDR3 nucleotide sequence: TGTGCCAGCTTCGTGTGGAACACCGGGGAGCTGTTTTTT.

The chain employs TRBV2 and TRBJ2-6, with D possibly being TRBD1 or TRBD2 (5 bases each). V lost 6 bases, J lost 0 bases, and 9 bases lay in between. The V gene's germline CDR1 is SNHLY and CDR2 FYNNEI. The CDR3 length is 15 residues. CDR3 residues: CASRDSGSGANVLTF. In nucleotides, the CDR3 is TGTGCCAGCAGAGACAGCGGCTCTGGGGCCAACGTCCTGACTTTC.

This clonotype was found once. Possible read error: a much larger clone is one base away. The final CDR3 position lacks the conserved phenylalanine or tryptophan, pointing to a likely read error. The rearrangement links TRBV7-2 to TRBJ2-1; 9 nucleotides match TRBD2. V shed 0 bases, J shed 4 bases, and the junction held 4 bases outside the gene matches. Germline V gene data show CDR1 as SGHTA and CDR2 as FQGNSA. The CDR3 sequence is 16 residues long. The CDR3 DNA is TGTGCCAGCAGCTTAGCGTTTAGCGGGAGATACAATGAGCAGTTCGTC. Translating it yields CASSLAFSGRYNEQFV.

This clonotype has just a few counts. The chain carries TRBV6-5 and TRBJ2-3, with 8 bases that match TRBD1. The CDR3 runs to 17 residues. Germline V gene data show CDR1 as MNHEY and CDR2 as SVGAGI. The V and J ends lost 4 bases and 9 bases, in that order; junction bases with no gene match: 18. CDR3 DNA sequence: TGTGCCAGCAGTTCTTTAGCGCTGACAGGGGCTCGGGTGACGCAGTATTTT. Protein: CASSSLALTGARVTQYF.

The chain employs TRBV7-3 and TRBJ2-2; 9 nucleotides align to TRBD1. The CDR3 is 17 amino acids. V gave up 5 bases and J gave up 3 bases; unmatched junction bases: 10. Germline lookup yields CDR1 SGHTA and CDR2 FQGTGA. The CDR3 loop is CASSPPGGQGDTGELFF. In nucleotides, the CDR3 is TGTGCCAGCAGCCCCCCGGGGGGACAGGGTGACACCGGGGAGCTGTTTTTT.

The chain links TRBV24-1 to TRBJ2-7; 8 bases are a match to TRBD1. This CDR3 contains 15 residues. Germline V gives CDR1 KGHDR, CDR2 SFDVKD. V dropped 3 bases and J dropped 5; count of bases not matched to a gene: 8. In DNA, the CDR3 is TGTGCCACCAGTGATGTAGGACAGGGTCAGGACGAGCAGTACTTC. This translates into CATSDVGQGQDEQYF.

This clonotype was observed a few times. The chain couples TRBV7-2 to TRBJ2-2; D gene uncertain. Trimming removed 2 bases from V and 4 bases from J, with 8 bases in between. Germline V gene data show CDR1 as SGHTA and CDR2 as FQGNSA. The CDR3 length is 14 residues. Here the CDR3 reads CASSLLVSTGELFF. CDR3 in DNA: TGTGCCAGCAGCTTATTGGTGTCCACCGGGGAGCTGTTTTTT.